This T cell receptor (beta chain) was recovered during a study of cytomegalovirus exposure and HLA in healthy donors. Overall study: Earlier results showed almost 120 million unique TCR beta sequences derived from 150 million to 200 million T cells. Study-level points and caveats: Whilst most TCR sequences proved rare, a subset of public TCRs occurred across many donors. Follow-up analysis seemed to connect common viral pathogens with several of the most significant clusters identified. Follow-up analysis found HLA locus-dependent TCR association rates, highest for DRB1 and lowest for HLA-C.

PCR was performed using 60 Vbeta and 13 Jbeta primers. Sequenced by immunoSEQ multiplex PCR; TCRdb stores in-frame clones only, minus some. The sample lists under 200,000 clones, more than 70% occurring once. Details on this clone: Antigen unknown.

V lost 6 bases and J lost 3; bases outside the gene matches: 8. This CDR3 contains 16 residues. Germline CDR1 SGHAT, CDR2 FQNNGV. The receptor comes from a male donor in good health and CMV-seropositive. Sequenced sample: PBMCs. This chain joins TRBV11-2 and TRBJ2-1; 10 positions match TRBD2. The CDR3 DNA reads as TGTGCCAGCAGACCAACCGGGACTAGCGTCTACAATGAGCAGTTCTTC. Amino acids: CASRPTGTSVYNEQFF. The full variable domain, its missing parts supplied by reference TRBV11-2 and TRBJ2-1, is EAGVAQSPRYKIIEKRQSVAFWCNPISGHATLYWYQQILGQGPKLLIQFQNNGVVDDSQLPKDRFSAERLKGVDSTLKIQPAKLEDSAVYLCASRPTGTSVYNEQFFGPGTRLTVL.